The sequence of this T cell receptor (beta chain) was determined in a study of blood T cell repertoires in COVID-19. Study details: Sample material is recorded as cDNA or gDNA derived from T cells, B-cell-depleted T cells, or PBMCs.

Authors' processing steps: Reference gene primer amplification gave estimated nucleated cell counts. Sequencing was performed with immunoSEQ multiplex PCR; in TCRdb, only in-frame clones are kept and a portion is missing. For V, J and clone size, that table is used; D and trimming come from the DNA. The sample lists about 150,000 clones, approximately 86% occurring once. Clinical history as reported by participants underpinned cohort assignment. Before they entered the study, exposed participants had met a COVID-19 case within 2 weeks. From germline, CDR1 is LNHDA and CDR2 SQIVND (reference sequence). CDR3 length: 13 residues. V lost 3 bases and J 0 bases, leaving 6 bases between the germline ends.

This sequence originates from a woman between 35 and 50 years old who had been exposed to COVID-19. This sequence joins TRBV19 and TRBJ2-7, with no clear D. Sequenced: PBMCs or T cells enriched from blood (not recorded which). The CDR3 loop reads CASSIPSSYEQYF. In DNA, the CDR3 is TGTGCCAGTAGTATCCCCAGCTCCTACGAGCAGTACTTC.